One T cell receptor beta chain is described in this entry. This sample is drawn from a study of shared clonotypes between healthy human individuals. Study-level background: Aged 18 to 49, the donors were a couple of women and three men.

This CDR3 region has 15 residues. The germline gives CDR1 WNHNN, CDR2 SYGVQD (reference sequence). Trimming took 0 bases from V and 4 from J, leaving 10 bases between them. The assay was immunoSEQ multiplex PCR, and TCRdb's table has in-frame clones only and misses some. The sample contains a few million clones, approximately 94% of which appear only once. The TCR was taken from a man younger than 35 in good health. Material for sequencing was naive CD4+ T cells sorted from blood. Specified subset: CD45RA+ positively selected. The chain recombines TRBV10-1 with TRBJ2-4; D may be TRBD1 (6 bases). The CDR3 DNA is TGCGCCAGCAGTGAGTCTAAGCAGGGGAAAAACATTCAGTACTTC. Its protein product is CASSESKQGKNIQYF.